This TCR beta chain was sequenced in a study of control samples from healthy donors and cancer patients. Germline CDR1 and CDR2: SGDLS and YYNGEE. CDR3 length: 15 residues. Trimming pared 0 bases from V and 0 bases from J, leaving 9 bases between. This clone has only a few counts. The assay was immunoSEQ multiplex PCR, and TCRdb's table has in-frame clones only and misses some. Of about 120,000 clones in the sample, roughly 90% were seen once. This receptor was obtained from a man between 45 and 60 years old in good health. The gene calls are TRBV9 and TRBJ1-2; D gene unclear. Sequences were obtained from blood. CDR3 nucleotides: TGTGCCAGCAGCGTAGGAGGCGGAGCTAACTATGGCTACACCTTC. This sequence encodes CASSVGGGANYGYTF.